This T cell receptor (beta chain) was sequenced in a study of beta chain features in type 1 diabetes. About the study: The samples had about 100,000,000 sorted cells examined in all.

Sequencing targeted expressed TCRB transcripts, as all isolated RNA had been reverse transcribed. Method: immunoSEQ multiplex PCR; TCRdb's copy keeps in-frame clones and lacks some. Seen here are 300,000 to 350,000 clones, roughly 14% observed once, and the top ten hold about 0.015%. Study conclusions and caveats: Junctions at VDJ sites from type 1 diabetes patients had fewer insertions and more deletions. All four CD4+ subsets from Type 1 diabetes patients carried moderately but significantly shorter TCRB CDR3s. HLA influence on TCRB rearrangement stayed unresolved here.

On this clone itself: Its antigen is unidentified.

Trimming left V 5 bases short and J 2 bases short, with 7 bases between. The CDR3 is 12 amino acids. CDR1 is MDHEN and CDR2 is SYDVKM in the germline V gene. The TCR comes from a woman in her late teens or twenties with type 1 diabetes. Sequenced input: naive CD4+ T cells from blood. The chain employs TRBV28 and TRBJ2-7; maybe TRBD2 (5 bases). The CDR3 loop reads CASSPGTYEQYF. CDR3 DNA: TGTGCCAGCAGTCCCGGGACCTACGAGCAGTACTTC.